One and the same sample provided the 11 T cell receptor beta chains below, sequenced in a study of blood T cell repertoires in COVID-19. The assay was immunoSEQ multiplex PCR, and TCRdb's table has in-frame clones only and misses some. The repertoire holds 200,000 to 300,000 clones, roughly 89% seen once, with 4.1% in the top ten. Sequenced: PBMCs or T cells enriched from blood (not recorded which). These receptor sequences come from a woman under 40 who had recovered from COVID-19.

CDR3 sequence (DNA): TGTGCCAGCAGCCAGGGGCCTACAGGGGTTGAGCAGTTCTTC. The encoded protein is CASSQGPTGVEQFF. The rearrangement joins TRBV3-1 (or the pseudogene TRBV3-2) to TRBJ2-1; the match to TRBD1 covers 7 bases. V lost 3 bases and J lost 9; bases outside the gene matches: 8. The CDR3 extends over 14 amino acids. Looked up from germline, CDR1 is LGHDT and CDR2 is YNNKEL (reference sequence).

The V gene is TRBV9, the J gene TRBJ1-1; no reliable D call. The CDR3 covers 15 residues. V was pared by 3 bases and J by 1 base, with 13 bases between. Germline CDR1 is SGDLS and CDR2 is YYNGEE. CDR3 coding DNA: TGTGCCAGCAGCGCGAAGTGGTCCAGGAACACTGAAGCTTTCTTT. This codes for CASSAKWSRNTEAFF.

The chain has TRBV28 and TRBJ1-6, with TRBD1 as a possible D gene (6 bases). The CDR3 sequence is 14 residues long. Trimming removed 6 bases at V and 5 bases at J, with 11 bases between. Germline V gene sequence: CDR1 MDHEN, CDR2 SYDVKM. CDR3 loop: CASRLGTHNSPLHF. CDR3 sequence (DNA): TGTGCCAGCAGACTTGGGACACATAATTCACCCCTCCACTTT.

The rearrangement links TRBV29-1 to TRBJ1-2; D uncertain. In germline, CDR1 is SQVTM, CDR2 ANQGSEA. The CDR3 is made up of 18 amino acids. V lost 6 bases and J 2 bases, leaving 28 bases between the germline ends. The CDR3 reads CSVQTWSGPPLTNYGYTF. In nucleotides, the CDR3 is TGCAGCGTCCAGACGTGGAGCGGACCTCCTCTTACAAACTATGGCTACACCTTC. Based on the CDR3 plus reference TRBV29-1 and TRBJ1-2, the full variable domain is SAVISQKPSRDICQRGTSLTIQCQVDSQVTMMFWYRQQPGQSLTLIATANQGSEATYESGFVIDKFPISRPNLTFSTLTVSNMSPEDSSIYLCSVQTWSGPPLTNYGYTFGSGTRLTVV.

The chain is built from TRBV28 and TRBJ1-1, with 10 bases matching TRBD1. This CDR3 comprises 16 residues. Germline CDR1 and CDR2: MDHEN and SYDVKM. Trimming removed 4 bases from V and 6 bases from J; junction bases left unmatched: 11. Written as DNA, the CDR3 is TGTGCCAGCAGTTCCTCGGGACAGGGGATCGCGGCTGAAGCTTTCTTT. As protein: CASSSSGQGIAAEAFF.

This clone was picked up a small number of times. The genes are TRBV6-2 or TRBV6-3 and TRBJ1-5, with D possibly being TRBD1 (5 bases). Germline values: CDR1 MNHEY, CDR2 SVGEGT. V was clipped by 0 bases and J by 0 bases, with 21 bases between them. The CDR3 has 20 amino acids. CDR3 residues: CASSYSMTRGGRGSNQPQHF. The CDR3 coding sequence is TGTGCCAGCAGTTACTCGATGACCCGAGGAGGGAGGGGTAGCAATCAGCCCCAGCATTTT.

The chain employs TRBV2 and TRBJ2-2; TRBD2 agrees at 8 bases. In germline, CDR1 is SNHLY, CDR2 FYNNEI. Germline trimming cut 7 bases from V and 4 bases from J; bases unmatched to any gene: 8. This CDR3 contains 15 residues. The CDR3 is CASTGGGGPTGELFF. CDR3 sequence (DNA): TGTGCCAGCACCGGGGGGGGCGGACCCACCGGGGAGCTGTTTTTT.

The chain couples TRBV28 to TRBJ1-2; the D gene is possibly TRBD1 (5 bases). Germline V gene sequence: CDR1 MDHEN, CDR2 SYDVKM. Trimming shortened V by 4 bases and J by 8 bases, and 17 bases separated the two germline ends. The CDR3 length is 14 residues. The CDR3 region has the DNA TGTGCCAGCAGTTCCCTATGGGGCGGTGGGGGCTACACCTTC. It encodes CASSSLWGGGGYTF.

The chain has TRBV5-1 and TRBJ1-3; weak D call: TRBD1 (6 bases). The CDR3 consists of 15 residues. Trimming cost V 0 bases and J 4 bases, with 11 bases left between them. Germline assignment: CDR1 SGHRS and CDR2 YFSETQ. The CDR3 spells CASSLEQGRGNTIYF. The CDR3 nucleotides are TGCGCCAGCAGCTTGGAGCAGGGGCGAGGAAACACCATATATTTT. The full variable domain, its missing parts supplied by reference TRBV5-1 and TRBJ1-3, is KAGVTQTPRYLIKTRGQQVTLSCSPISGHRSVSWYQQTPGQGLQFLFEYFSETQRNKGNFPGRFSGRQFSNSRSEMNVSTLELGDSALYLCASSLEQGRGNTIYFGEGSWLTVV.

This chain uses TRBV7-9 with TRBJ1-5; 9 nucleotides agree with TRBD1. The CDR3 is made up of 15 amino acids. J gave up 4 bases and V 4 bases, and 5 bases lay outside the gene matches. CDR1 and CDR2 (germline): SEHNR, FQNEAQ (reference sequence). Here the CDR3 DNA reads TGTGCCAGCAGCTCGACAGGGGGTGGGAATCAGCCCCAGCATTTT. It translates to CASSSTGGGNQPQHF.

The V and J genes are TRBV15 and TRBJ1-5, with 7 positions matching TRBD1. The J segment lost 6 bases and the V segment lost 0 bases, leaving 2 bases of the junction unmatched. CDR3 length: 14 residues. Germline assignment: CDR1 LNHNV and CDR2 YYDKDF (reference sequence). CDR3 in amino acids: CATSREGGVQPQHF. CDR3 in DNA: TGTGCCACCAGCAGAGAAGGGGGCGTTCAGCCCCAGCATTTT.